Described below is a single TCR beta chain sequence and its context. CDR3 size: 14 residues. V dropped 2 bases and J dropped 4 bases, with 9 bases sitting between them. Germline V lookup: CDR1 SEHNR, CDR2 FQNEAQ (reference sequence). The data stem from a study of patients and donors after allogeneic stem cell transplantation. One entry per CDR3 protein, called by TCRdb with MiXCR from the RT-PCR reads. The table includes approximately 99,000 distinct CDR3 sequences, 35% detected once. Sequences were obtained from blood, either unsorted or a sorted T cell fraction (not recorded which). This chain uses TRBV7-9 with TRBJ1-3, with D tentatively TRBD1 (5 bases). This receptor was obtained from a human donor who was either an allogeneic HSCT recipient or a stem cell or donor lymphocyte infusion donor (not recorded which). It is not recorded whose cells these are; they may come from a transplant donor. Here the CDR3 reads CASSLMTAGNTIYF. The DNA for the CDR3 is TGTGCCAGCAGCTTAATGACAGCAGGAAACACCATATATTTT.